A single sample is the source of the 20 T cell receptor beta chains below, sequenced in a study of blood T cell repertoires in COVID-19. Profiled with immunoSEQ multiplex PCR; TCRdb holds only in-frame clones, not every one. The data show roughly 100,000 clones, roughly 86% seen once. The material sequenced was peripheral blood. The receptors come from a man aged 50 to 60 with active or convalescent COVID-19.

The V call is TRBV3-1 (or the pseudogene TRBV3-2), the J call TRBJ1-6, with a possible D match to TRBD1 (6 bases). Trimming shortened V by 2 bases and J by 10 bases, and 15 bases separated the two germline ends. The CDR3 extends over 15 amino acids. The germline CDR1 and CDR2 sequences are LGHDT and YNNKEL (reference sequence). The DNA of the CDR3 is TGTGCCAGCAGCCAACCCCTAGGGGGGGGGTCACCCCTCCACTTT. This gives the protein CASSQPLGGGSPLHF.

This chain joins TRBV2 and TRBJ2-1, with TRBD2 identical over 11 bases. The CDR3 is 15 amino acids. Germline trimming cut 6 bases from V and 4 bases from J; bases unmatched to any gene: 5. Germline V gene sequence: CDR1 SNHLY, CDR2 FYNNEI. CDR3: CASSPTSGGYNEQFF. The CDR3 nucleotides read TGTGCCAGCAGCCCCACTAGCGGGGGTTACAATGAGCAGTTCTTC.

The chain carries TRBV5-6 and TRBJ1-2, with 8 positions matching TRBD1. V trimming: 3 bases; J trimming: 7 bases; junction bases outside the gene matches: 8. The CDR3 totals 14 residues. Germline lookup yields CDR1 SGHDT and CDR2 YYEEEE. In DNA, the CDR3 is TGTGCCAGCAGCTCCTACCCCGGGACAGGTGGCTACACCTTC. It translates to CASSSYPGTGGYTF.

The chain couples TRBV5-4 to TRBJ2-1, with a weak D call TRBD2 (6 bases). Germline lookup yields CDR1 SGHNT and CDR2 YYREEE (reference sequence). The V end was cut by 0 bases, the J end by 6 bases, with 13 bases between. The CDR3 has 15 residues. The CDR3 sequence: CASSLGRASSNEQFF. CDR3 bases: TGTGCCAGCAGCTTGGGGAGGGCCTCTAGCAATGAGCAGTTCTTC.

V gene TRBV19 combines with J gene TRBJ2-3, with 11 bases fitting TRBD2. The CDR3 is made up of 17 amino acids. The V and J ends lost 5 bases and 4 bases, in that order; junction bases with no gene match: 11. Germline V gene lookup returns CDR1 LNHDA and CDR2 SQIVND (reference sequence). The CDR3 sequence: CASSSPTSGEWPDTQYF. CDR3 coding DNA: TGTGCCAGTAGTTCGCCGACTAGCGGGGAATGGCCAGATACGCAGTATTTT.

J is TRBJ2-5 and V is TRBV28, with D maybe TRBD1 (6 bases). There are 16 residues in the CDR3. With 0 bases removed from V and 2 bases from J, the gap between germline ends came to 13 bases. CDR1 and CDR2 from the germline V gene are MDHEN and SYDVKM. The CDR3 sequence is CASSLWAGAGQETQYF. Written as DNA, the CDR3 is TGTGCCAGCAGTTTATGGGCAGGGGCCGGGCAAGAGACCCAGTACTTC.

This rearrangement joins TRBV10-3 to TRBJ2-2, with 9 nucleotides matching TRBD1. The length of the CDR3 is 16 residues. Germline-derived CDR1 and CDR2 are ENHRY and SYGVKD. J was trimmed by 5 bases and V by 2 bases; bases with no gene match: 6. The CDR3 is CAISEGTGGKTGELFF. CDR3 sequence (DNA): TGTGCCATCAGTGAGGGAACAGGGGGCAAGACCGGGGAGCTGTTTTTT.

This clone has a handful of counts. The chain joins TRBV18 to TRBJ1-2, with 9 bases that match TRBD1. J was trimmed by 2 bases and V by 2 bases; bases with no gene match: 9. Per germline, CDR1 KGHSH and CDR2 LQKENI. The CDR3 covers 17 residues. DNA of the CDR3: TGTGCCAGCTCACCAAGCACCCCAGGACAGGGGAACTATGGCTACACCTTC. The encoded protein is CASSPSTPGQGNYGYTF. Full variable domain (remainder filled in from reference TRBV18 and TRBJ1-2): NAGVMQNPRHLVRRRGQEARLRCSPMKGHSHVYWYRQLPEEGLKFMVYLQKENIIDESGMPKERFSAEFPKEGPSILRIQQVVRGDSAAYFCASSPSTPGQGNYGYTFGSGTRLTVV.

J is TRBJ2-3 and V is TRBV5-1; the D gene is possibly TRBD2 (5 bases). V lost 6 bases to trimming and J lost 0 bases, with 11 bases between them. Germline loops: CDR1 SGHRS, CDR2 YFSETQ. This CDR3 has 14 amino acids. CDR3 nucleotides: TGCGCCAGCATCGGACTTCTTAGCACAGATACGCAGTATTTT. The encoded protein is CASIGLLSTDTQYF.

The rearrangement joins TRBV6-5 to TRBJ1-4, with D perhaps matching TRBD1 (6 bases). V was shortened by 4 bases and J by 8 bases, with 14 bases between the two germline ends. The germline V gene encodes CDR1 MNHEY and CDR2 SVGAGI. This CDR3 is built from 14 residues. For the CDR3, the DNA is TGTGCCAGCAGTTCCAGAGGGGGGGTGGAAAAACTGTTTTTT. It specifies CASSSRGGVEKLFF.

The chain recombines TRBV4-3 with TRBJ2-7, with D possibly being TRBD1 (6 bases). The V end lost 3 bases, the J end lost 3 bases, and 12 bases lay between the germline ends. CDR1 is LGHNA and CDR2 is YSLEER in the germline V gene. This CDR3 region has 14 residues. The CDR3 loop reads CASSQDRDIYEQYF. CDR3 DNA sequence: TGCGCCAGCAGCCAGGACCGGGACATCTACGAGCAGTACTTC.

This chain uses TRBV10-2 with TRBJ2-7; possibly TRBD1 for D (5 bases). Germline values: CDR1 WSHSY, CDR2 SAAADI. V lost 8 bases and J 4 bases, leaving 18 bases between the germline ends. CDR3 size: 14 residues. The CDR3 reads CASLRGLTLYEQYF. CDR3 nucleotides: TGCGCCAGCTTAAGGGGCCTTACCCTGTACGAGCAGTACTTC.

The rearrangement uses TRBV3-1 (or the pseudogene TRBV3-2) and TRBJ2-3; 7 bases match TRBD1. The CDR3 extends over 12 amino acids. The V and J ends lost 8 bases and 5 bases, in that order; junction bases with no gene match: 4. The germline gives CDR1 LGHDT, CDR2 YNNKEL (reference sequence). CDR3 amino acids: CASGGTVDTQYF. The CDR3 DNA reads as TGTGCCAGCGGTGGGACAGTAGATACGCAGTATTTT.

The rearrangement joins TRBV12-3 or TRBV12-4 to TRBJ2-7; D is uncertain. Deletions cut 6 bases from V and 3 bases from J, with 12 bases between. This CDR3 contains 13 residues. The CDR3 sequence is CASRHSQYYEQYV. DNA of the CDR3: TGTGCCAGCAGACACTCACAGTACTACGAGCAGTACGTC.

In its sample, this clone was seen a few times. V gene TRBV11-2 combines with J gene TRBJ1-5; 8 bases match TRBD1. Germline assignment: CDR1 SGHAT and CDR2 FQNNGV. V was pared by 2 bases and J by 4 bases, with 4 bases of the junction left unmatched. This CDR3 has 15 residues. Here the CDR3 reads CASSLQGAGNQPQHF. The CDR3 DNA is TGTGCCAGCAGCTTACAGGGGGCTGGGAATCAGCCCCAGCATTTT. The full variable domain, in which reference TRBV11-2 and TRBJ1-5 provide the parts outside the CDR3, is EAGVAQSPRYKIIEKRQSVAFWCNPISGHATLYWYQQILGQGPKLLIQFQNNGVVDDSQLPKDRFSAERLKGVDSTLKIQPAKLEDSAVYLCASSLQGAGNQPQHFGDGTRLSIL.

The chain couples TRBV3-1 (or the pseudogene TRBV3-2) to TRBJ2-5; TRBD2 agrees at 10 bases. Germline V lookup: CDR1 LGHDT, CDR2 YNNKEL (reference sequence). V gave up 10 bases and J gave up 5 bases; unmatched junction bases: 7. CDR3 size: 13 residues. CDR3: CATLSGGAETQYF. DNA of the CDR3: TGTGCCACCTTAAGCGGGGGGGCGGAGACCCAGTACTTC.

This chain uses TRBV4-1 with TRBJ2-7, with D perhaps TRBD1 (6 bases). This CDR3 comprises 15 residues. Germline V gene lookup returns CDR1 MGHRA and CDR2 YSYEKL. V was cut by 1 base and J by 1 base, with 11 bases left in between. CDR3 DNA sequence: TGCGCCAGCAGCCAAGGGTGGGACACATCCTACGAGCAGTACGTC. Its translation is CASSQGWDTSYEQYV.

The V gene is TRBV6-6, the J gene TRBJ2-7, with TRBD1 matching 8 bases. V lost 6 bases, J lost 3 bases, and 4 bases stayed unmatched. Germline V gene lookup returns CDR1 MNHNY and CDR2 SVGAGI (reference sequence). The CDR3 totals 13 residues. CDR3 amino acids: CASRTGGYYEQYF. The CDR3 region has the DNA TGTGCCAGCAGAACAGGGGGTTACTACGAGCAGTACTTC.

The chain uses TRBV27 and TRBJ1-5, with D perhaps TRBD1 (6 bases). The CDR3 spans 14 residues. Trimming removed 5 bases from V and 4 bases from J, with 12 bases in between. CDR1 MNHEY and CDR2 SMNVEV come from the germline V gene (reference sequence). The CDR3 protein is CASSHNRVNQPQHF. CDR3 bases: TGTGCCAGCAGTCACAACAGGGTGAATCAGCCCCAGCATTTT.

The CDR3 DNA sequence: TGTGCCAGCAGTGAGGGAGCCCGCACAGATACGCAGTATTTT. Its translation is CASSEGARTDTQYF. This sequence joins TRBV2 and TRBJ2-3; a possible D gene is TRBD2 (5 bases). Germline CDR1 is SNHLY and CDR2 is FYNNEI. The CDR3 has 14 residues. The V end was cut by 3 bases, the J end by 1 base, with 8 bases between.